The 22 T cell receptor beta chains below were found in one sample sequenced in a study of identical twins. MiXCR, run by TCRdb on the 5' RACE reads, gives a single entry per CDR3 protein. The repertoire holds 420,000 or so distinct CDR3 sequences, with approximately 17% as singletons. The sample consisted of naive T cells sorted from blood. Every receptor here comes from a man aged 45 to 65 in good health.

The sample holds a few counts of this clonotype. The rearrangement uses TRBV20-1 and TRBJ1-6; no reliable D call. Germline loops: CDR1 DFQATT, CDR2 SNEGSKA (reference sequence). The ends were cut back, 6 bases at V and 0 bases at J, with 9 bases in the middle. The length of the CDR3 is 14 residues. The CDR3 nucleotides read TGCAGTGCCATCCCCAGCTCCTATAATTCACCCCTCCACTTT. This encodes CSAIPSSYNSPLHF.

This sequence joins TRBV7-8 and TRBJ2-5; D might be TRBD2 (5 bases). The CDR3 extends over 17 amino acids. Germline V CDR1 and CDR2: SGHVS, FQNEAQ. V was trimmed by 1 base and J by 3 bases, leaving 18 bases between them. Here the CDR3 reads CASSLEYLGPAEETQYF. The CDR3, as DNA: TGTGCCAGCAGCTTAGAATATCTCGGTCCAGCGGAAGAGACCCAGTACTTC.

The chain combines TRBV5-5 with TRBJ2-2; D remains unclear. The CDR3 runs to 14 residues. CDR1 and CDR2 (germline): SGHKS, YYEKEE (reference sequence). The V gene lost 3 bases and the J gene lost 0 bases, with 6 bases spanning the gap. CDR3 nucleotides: TGTGCCAGCAGCTGGGTCGCGAACACCGGGGAGCTGTTTTTT. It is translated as CASSWVANTGELFF.

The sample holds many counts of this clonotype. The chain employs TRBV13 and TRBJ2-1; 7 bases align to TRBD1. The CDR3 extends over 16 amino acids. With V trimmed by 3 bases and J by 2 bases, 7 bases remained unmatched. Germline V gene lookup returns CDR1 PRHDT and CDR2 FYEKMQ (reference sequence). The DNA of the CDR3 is TGTGCCAGCAGCTTCCTCCGGGACAGTGCCTACAATGAGCAGTTCTTC. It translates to CASSFLRDSAYNEQFF.

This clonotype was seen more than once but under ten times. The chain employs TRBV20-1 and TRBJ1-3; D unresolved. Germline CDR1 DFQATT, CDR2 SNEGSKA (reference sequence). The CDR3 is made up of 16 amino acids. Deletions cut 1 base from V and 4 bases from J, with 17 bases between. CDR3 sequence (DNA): TGCAGTGCTAGAGTAGGCGGAGCTATAACGGGAAACACCATATATTTT. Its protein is CSARVGGAITGNTIYF.

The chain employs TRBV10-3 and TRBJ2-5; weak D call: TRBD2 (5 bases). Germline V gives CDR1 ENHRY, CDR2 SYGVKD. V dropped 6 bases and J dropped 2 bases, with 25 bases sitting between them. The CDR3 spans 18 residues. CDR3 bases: TGTGCCATCAGGAGCGGAGCGGTGGGATGGGGTATTCAAGAGACCCAGTACTTC. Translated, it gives CAIRSGAVGWGIQETQYF.

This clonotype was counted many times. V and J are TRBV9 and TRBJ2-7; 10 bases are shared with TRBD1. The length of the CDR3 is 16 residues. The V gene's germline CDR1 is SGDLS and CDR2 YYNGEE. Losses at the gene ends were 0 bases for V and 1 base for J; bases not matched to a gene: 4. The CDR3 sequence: CASSVGWTGGSYEQYF. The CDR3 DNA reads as TGTGCCAGCAGCGTAGGTTGGACAGGGGGTTCCTACGAGCAGTACTTC.

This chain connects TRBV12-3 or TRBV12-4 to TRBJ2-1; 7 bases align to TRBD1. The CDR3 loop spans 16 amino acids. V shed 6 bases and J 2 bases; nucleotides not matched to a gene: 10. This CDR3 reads CASRPRKGAAYNEQFF. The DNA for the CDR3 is TGTGCCAGCAGGCCCCGGAAGGGGGCGGCCTACAATGAGCAGTTCTTC.

The CDR3 loop is CASSLLRISLAGGDNEQFF. As DNA, the CDR3 is TGTGCCAGCAGCCTTCTACGCATCTCACTAGCGGGAGGGGACAATGAGCAGTTCTTC. The J gene is TRBJ2-1, the V gene TRBV6-2 or TRBV6-3; TRBD2 agrees at 13 bases. V gave up 6 bases and J gave up 5 bases; unmatched junction bases: 16. This CDR3 has 19 amino acids. The germline gives CDR1 MNHEY, CDR2 SVGEGT.

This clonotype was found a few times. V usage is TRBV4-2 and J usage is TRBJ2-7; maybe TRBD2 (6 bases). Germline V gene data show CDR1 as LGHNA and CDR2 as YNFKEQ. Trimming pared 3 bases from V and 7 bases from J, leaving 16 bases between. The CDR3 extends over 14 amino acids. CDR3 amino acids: CASSQAAGPVEQYF. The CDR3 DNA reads TGTGCCAGCAGCCAGGCTGCGGGGCCTGTGGAGCAGTACTTC.

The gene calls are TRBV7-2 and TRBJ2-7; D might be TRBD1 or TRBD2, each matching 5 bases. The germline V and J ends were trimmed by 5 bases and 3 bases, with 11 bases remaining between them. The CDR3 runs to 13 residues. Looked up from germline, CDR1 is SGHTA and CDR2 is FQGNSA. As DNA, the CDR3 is TGTGCCAGCAGCAACGCAGGGAGCTACGAGCAGTACTTC. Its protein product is CASSNAGSYEQYF.

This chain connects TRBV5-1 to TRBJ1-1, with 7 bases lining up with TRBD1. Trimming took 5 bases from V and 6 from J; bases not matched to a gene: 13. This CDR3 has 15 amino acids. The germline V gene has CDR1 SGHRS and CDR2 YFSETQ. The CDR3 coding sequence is TGCGCCAGCAGGCCAGGGGGGGACGGTGTGGCTGAAGCTTTCTTT. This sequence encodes CASRPGGDGVAEAFF.

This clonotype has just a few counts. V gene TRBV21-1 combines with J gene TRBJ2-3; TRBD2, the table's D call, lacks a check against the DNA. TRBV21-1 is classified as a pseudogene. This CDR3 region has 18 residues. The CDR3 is CASSALNLPGLASDTQYF. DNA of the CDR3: TGTGCCAGCAGCGCCCTGAACCTACCGGGACTAGCGTCAGATACGCAGTATTTT.

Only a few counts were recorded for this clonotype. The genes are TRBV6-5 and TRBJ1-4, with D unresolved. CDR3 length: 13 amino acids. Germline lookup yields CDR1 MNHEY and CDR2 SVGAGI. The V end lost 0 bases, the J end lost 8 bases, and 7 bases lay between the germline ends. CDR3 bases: TGTGCCAGCAGTTACTCTGGGGAAGAAAAACTGTTTTTT. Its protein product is CASSYSGEEKLFF.

This CDR3 reads CASSPHRDGEQFF. The CDR3 DNA follows: TGTGCCAGCTCACCCCACAGGGACGGAGAGCAGTTCTTC. The gene calls are TRBV18 and TRBJ2-1; TRBD1 is a possible D gene (6 bases). Germline values: CDR1 KGHSH, CDR2 LQKENI. This CDR3 has 13 amino acids. Deletions cut 3 bases from V and 10 bases from J, with 13 bases between.

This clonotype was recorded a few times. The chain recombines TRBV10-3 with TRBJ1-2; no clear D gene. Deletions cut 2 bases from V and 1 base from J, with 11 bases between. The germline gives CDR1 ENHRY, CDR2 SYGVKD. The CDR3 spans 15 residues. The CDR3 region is CAISESAGSNYGYTF. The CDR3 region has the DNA TGTGCCATCAGTGAGAGCGCGGGAAGTAACTATGGCTACACCTTC.

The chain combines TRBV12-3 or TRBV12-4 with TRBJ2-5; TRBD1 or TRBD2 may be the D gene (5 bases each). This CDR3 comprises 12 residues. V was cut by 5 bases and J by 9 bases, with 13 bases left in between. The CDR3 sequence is CASSADVGAQYF. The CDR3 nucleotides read TGTGCCAGCAGTGCGGATGTGGGGGCCCAGTACTTC.

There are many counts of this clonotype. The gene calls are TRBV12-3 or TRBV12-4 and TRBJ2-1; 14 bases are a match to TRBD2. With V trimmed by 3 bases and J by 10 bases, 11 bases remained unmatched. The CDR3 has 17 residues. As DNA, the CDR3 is TGTGCCAGCAGTTTTAGCGGGACTAGCGGGAGTAAGTACGAGCAGTTCTTC. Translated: CASSFSGTSGSKYEQFF.

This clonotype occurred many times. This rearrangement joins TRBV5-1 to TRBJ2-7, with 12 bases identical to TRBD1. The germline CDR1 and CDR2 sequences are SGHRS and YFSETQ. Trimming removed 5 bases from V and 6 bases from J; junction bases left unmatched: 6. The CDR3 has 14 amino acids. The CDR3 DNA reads TGCGCCAGCAGTCGGGGACAGGGGGCCTCCGAGCAGTACTTC. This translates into CASSRGQGASEQYF.

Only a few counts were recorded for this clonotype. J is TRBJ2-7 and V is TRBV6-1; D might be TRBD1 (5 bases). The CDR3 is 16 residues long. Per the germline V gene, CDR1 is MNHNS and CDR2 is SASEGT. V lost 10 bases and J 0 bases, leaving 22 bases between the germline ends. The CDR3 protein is CAILAPKVRGSYEQYF. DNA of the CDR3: TGTGCCATTTTAGCCCCCAAGGTAAGGGGCTCCTACGAGCAGTACTTC.

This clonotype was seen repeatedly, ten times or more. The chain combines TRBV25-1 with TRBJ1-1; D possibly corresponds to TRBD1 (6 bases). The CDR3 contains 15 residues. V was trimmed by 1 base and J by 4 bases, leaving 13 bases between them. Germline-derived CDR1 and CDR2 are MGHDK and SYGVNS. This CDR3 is CASSELRGLSTEAFF. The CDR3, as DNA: TGTGCCAGCAGTGAATTAAGGGGGTTGTCCACTGAAGCTTTCTTT. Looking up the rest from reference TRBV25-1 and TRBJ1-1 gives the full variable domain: EADIYQTPRYLVIGTGKKITLECSQTMGHDKMYWYQQDPGMELHLIHYSYGVNSTEKGDLSSESTVSRIRTEHFPLTLESARPSHTSQYLCASSELRGLSTEAFFGQGTRLTVV.

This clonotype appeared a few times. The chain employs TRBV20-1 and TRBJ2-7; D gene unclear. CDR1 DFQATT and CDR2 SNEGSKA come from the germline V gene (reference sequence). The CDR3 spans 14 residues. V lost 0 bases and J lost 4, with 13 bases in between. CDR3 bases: TGCAGTGCTAGAGATTTGGGCCCCGTTTACGAGCAGTACTTC. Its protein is CSARDLGPVYEQYF.